This passage covers 9 T cell receptor beta chains from one sample sequenced in a study of blood T cell repertoires in COVID-19. Sequencing was performed with immunoSEQ multiplex PCR; in TCRdb, only in-frame clones are kept and a portion is missing. Among more than 75,000 clones, around 90% were seen once, and the ten largest hold approximately 2.2%. The specimen was peripheral blood. Receptors were obtained from a man in his forties or fifties with acute or convalescent COVID-19.

This clone was counted a single time. The rearrangement links TRBV3-1 (or the pseudogene TRBV3-2) to TRBJ2-1; 7 bases fit TRBD2. CDR1 LGHDT and CDR2 YNNKEL come from the germline V gene (reference sequence). With V trimmed by 0 bases and J by 4 bases, 9 bases remained unmatched. This CDR3 is 17 amino acids long. The CDR3 region is CASSQDRERGRYNEQFF. In DNA form, the CDR3 reads TGTGCCAGCAGCCAAGATCGGGAGCGGGGCAGGTACAATGAGCAGTTCTTC.

The DNA of the CDR3 is TGCAGCGTCGAATTTCAGGGGACTGAAGCTTTCTTT. This encodes CSVEFQGTEAFF. The chain employs TRBV29-1 and TRBJ1-1, with D maybe TRBD1 (6 bases). This CDR3 is built from 12 residues. From germline, CDR1 is SQVTM and CDR2 ANQGSEA. V shed 6 bases and J shed 5 bases, with 13 bases lying between them. Supplemented by reference TRBV29-1 and TRBJ1-1, the full variable domain reads SAVISQKPSRDICQRGTSLTIQCQVDSQVTMMFWYRQQPGQSLTLIATANQGSEATYESGFVIDKFPISRPNLTFSTLTVSNMSPEDSSIYLCSVEFQGTEAFFGQGTRLTVV.

This chain connects TRBV6-5 to TRBJ1-4; D is possibly TRBD1 (6 bases). CDR1 and CDR2 from the germline V gene are MNHEY and SVGAGI. The CDR3 has 14 residues. V was shortened by 8 bases and J by 5 bases, with 15 bases between the two germline ends. The CDR3 here is CASGPGQPNEKLFF. The DNA for the CDR3 is TGTGCCAGCGGGCCGGGACAACCGAATGAAAAACTGTTTTTT.

The chain couples TRBV19 to TRBJ1-5; perhaps TRBD1 as D (6 bases). V was shortened by 9 bases and J by 6 bases, with 15 bases between the two germline ends. This CDR3 is 13 amino acids long. CDR1 and CDR2 (germline): LNHDA, SQIVND (reference sequence). This chain's CDR3 is CASSSQGTQPQHF. DNA of the CDR3: TGTGCCAGCTCCTCGCAGGGGACTCAGCCCCAGCATTTT.

The J gene is TRBJ2-5, the V gene TRBV3-1 (or the pseudogene TRBV3-2), with 7 bases matching TRBD1. The CDR3 consists of 14 residues. The V and J ends lost 4 bases and 0 bases, in that order; junction bases with no gene match: 2. Germline CDR1 and CDR2: LGHDT and YNNKEL (reference sequence). The DNA of the CDR3 is TGTGCCAGCAGCCTACAGGGGAACCAAGAGACCCAGTACTTC. This encodes CASSLQGNQETQYF.

This chain links TRBV19 with TRBJ2-2; TRBD1 might be the D (6 bases). Per the germline V gene, CDR1 is LNHDA and CDR2 is SQIVND (reference sequence). V lost 1 base and J 3 bases, leaving 9 bases between the germline ends. The CDR3 contains 15 residues. Written as DNA, the CDR3 is TGTGCCAGTAGTATAGCGGCAGGGGACACCGGGGAGCTGTTTTTT. Translation gives CASSIAAGDTGELFF.

The rearrangement links TRBV6-5 to TRBJ1-5; D is unclear. This CDR3 has 14 amino acids. Trimming shortened V by 6 bases and J by 7 bases, and 16 bases separated the two germline ends. Germline CDR1 reads MNHEY; CDR2 reads SVGAGI. This chain's CDR3 is CASRHYLSKQPQHF. For the CDR3, the DNA is TGTGCCAGCAGGCATTACCTTAGTAAGCAGCCCCAGCATTTT.

The DNA of the CDR3 is TGTGCCAGTAGTCCAGAGTGGAGCACTGAAGCTTTCTTT. Translation: CASSPEWSTEAFF. This rearrangement joins TRBV19 to TRBJ1-1, with no clear D. In germline, CDR1 is LNHDA, CDR2 SQIVND (reference sequence). The V end was cut by 5 bases, the J end by 4 bases, with 11 bases between. This CDR3 has 13 residues. The whole variable domain, filled in from reference TRBV19 and TRBJ1-1, reads DGGITQSPKYLFRKEGQNVTLSCEQNLNHDAMYWYRQDPGQGLRLIYYSQIVNDFQKGDIAEGYSVSREKKESFPLTVTSAQKNPTAFYLCASSPEWSTEAFFGQGTRLTVV.

The V call is TRBV4-1, the J call TRBJ2-2; D is undetermined. Germline-derived CDR1 and CDR2 are MGHRA and YSYEKL. Trimming left V 4 bases short and J 4 bases short, with 13 bases between. The CDR3 is 15 residues long. CDR3 in DNA: TGCGCCAGCAGCCCTGATCGACTCCTCACCGGGGAGCTGTTTTTT. Translation gives CASSPDRLLTGELFF.